These 5 T cell receptor beta chains were all obtained from the same sample, sequenced in a study of T cells in Graves' hyperthyroidism and ophthalmopathy. Amplified TCR beta CDR3 regions derived from RNA transcripts. The HTBI primer set served for first-round RT-PCR of the TCR CDR3. In TCRdb, the multiplex PCR reads were re-called with MiXCR into one record per CDR3 protein. This sample has around 360,000 distinct CDR3 sequences; over 12% occur once, and the top ten carry roughly 20%. Source material: blood. These receptor sequences come from a woman aged 55-70 years with Graves' ophthalmopathy.

This clonotype was seen ten or more times. The chain joins TRBV30 to TRBJ2-1; 7 bases match TRBD1. The germline V gene has CDR1 GTSNPN and CDR2 SVGIG (reference sequence). The CDR3 has 14 amino acids. J gave up 0 bases and V 3 bases, and 2 bases lay outside the gene matches. The CDR3 DNA reads as TGTGCCTGGAGACAGGGGTTCTCCTACAATGAGCAGTTCTTC. Amino acid sequence: CAWRQGFSYNEQFF.

This clonotype was counted only a few times. This chain links TRBV4-1 with TRBJ2-7; D unclear. This CDR3 region has 15 residues. Between the trimmed V and J ends, which lost 0 bases and 0 bases, there was a span of 9 bases. The germline V gene has CDR1 MGHRA and CDR2 YSYEKL. In DNA, the CDR3 is TGCGCCAGCAGCCAAGAGTTTGGAAGCTCCTACGAGCAGTACTTC. It encodes CASSQEFGSSYEQYF.

This clonotype was seen more than once but under ten times. This chain links TRBV20-1 with TRBJ1-4, with D possibly being TRBD1 (5 bases). The CDR3 loop spans 14 amino acids. V lost 3 bases, J lost 7 bases, and 15 bases lay in between. CDR1 DFQATT and CDR2 SNEGSKA come from the germline V gene (reference sequence). The CDR3 DNA sequence: TGCAGTGCTAGTCCTGGGGAGGGGCCTGAAAAACTGTTTTTT. Translated: CSASPGEGPEKLFF.

This clonotype was observed many times. This chain uses TRBV28 with TRBJ2-4; D remains unclear. Looked up from germline, CDR1 is MDHEN and CDR2 is SYDVKM. The CDR3 has 12 amino acids. V lost 4 bases, J lost 5 bases, and 6 bases lay in between. CDR3 bases: TGTGCCAGCAGTTCCATGGAAAACATTCAGTACTTC. Translation: CASSSMENIQYF.

Concerning this clonotype: With a much larger clone just one base away, this may be a read error. The V and J genes are TRBV24-1 and TRBJ2-2, with a possible D match to TRBD2 (6 bases). The CDR3 has 16 amino acids. CDR1 KGHDR and CDR2 SFDVKD come from the germline V gene. Trimming removed 0 bases from V and 4 bases from J, with 11 bases in between. The CDR3 is CATSDLAGLGTGELFF. CDR3 in DNA: TGTGCCACCAGTGATTTGGCGGGATTAGGCACCGGGGAGCTGTTTTTT.